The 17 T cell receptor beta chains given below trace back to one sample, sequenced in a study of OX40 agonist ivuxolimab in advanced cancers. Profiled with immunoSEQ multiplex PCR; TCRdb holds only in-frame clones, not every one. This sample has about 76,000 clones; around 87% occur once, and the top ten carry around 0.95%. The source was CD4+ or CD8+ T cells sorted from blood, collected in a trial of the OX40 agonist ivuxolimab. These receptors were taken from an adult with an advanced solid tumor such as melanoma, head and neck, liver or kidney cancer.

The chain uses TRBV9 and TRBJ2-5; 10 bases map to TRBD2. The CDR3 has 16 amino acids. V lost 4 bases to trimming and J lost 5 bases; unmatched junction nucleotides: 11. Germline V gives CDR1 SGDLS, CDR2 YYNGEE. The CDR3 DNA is TGTGCCAGCAGCCCGGTAGTAGCGGGAGGTAGGGAGACCCAGTACTTC. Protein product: CASSPVVAGGRETQYF.

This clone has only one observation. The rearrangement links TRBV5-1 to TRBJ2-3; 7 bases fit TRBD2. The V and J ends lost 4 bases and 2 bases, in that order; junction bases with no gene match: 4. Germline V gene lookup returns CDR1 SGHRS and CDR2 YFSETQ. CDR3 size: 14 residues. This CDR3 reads CASSVSGDTDTQYF. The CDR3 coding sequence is TGCGCCAGCAGCGTCAGCGGGGACACAGATACGCAGTATTTT. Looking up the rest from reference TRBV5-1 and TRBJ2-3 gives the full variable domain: KAGVTQTPRYLIKTRGQQVTLSCSPISGHRSVSWYQQTPGQGLQFLFEYFSETQRNKGNFPGRFSGRQFSNSRSEMNVSTLELGDSALYLCASSVSGDTDTQYFGPGTRLTVL.

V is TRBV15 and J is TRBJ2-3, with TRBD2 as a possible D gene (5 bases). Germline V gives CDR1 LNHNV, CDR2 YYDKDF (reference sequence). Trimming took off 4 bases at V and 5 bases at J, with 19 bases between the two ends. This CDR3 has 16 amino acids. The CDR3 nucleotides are TGTGCCACCAGCATACACGGGAAGCCCCGCGGAGATACGCAGTATTTT. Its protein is CATSIHGKPRGDTQYF.

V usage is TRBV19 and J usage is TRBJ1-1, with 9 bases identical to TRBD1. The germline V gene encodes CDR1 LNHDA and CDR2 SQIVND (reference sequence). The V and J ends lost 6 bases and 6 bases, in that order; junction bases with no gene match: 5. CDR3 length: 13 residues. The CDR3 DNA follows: TGTGCCAGTAGCAGGGACAGGGCTTCTGAAGCTTTCTTT. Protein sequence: CASSRDRASEAFF.

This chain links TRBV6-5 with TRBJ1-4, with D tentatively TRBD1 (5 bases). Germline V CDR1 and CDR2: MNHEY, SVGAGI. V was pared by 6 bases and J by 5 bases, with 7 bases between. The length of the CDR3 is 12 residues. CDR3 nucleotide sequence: TGTGCCAGCAGGGGGGGGAATGAAAAACTGTTTTTT. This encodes CASRGGNEKLFF.

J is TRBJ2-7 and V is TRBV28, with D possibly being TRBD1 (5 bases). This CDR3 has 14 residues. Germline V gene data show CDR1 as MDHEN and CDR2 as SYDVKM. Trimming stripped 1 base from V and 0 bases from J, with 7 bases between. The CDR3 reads CASSLSTASYEQYF. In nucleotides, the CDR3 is TGTGCCAGCAGTTTATCGACAGCCTCCTACGAGCAGTACTTC.

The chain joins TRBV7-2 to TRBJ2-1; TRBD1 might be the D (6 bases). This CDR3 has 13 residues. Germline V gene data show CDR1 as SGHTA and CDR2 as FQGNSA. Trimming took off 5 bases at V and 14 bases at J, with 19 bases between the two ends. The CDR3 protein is CASSPSSGVDEFF. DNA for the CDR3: TGTGCCAGCAGCCCCTCCTCAGGGGTAGATGAGTTCTTC.

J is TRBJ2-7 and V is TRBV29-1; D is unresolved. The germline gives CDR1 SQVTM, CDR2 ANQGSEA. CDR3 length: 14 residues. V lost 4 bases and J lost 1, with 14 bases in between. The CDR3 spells CSVGSVAESYEQYF. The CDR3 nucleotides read TGCAGCGTTGGGTCTGTAGCAGAGTCCTACGAGCAGTACTTC.

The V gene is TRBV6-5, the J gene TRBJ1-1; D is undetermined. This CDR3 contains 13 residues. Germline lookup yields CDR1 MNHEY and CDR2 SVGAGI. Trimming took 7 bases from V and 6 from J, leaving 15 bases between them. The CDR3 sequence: CASNPTWKAEAFF. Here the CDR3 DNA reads TGTGCCAGCAACCCAACTTGGAAAGCTGAAGCTTTCTTT.

The DNA of the CDR3 is TGTGCCAGTAGCCTTAACGGGTACTCTGGAAACACCATATATTTT. It is translated as CASSLNGYSGNTIYF. The chain uses TRBV19 and TRBJ1-3; D gene ambiguous. Germline V gene sequence: CDR1 LNHDA, CDR2 SQIVND (reference sequence). V was cut by 6 bases and J by 0 bases, with 12 bases left in between. The CDR3 is made up of 15 amino acids.

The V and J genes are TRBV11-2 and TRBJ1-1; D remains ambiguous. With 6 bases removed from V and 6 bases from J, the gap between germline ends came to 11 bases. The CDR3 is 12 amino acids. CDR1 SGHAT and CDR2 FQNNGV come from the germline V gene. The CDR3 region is CASSTYSAEAFF. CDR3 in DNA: TGTGCCAGCAGTACATACAGCGCTGAAGCTTTCTTT. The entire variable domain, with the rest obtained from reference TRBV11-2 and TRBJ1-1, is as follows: EAGVAQSPRYKIIEKRQSVAFWCNPISGHATLYWYQQILGQGPKLLIQFQNNGVVDDSQLPKDRFSAERLKGVDSTLKIQPAKLEDSAVYLCASSTYSAEAFFGQGTRLTVV.

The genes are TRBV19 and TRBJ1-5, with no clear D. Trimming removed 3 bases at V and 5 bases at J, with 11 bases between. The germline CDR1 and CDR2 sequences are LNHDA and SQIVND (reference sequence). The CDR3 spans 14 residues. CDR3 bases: TGTGCCAGTAGTATTACAACGGGAGATCAGCCCCAGCATTTT. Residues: CASSITTGDQPQHF.

DNA for the CDR3: TGTGCCAGCAGTTACTCACAGGGGGCGTATGGCTACACCTTC. This sequence encodes CASSYSQGAYGYTF. The chain carries TRBV6-6 and TRBJ1-2; TRBD1 agrees at 9 bases. V was pared by 0 bases and J by 5 bases, with 1 base of the junction left unmatched. The V gene's germline CDR1 is MNHNY and CDR2 SVGAGI (reference sequence). The CDR3 runs to 14 residues.

The CDR3 DNA follows: TGTGCCAGCAGTTTACGGGGGGGTAGAGACATTCAGTACTTC. Its translation is CASSLRGGRDIQYF. The chain recombines TRBV27 with TRBJ2-4; 8 bases line up with TRBD2. The germline V gene encodes CDR1 MNHEY and CDR2 SMNVEV (reference sequence). The V and J ends lost 2 bases and 8 bases, in that order; junction bases with no gene match: 5. The CDR3 has 14 amino acids.

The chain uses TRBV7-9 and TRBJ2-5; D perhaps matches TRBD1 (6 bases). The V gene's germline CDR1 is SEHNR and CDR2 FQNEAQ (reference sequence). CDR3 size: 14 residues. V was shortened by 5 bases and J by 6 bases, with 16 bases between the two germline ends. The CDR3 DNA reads TGTGCCAGCAGCCCGGGACATGATTTAAAGACCCAGTACTTC. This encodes CASSPGHDLKTQYF.

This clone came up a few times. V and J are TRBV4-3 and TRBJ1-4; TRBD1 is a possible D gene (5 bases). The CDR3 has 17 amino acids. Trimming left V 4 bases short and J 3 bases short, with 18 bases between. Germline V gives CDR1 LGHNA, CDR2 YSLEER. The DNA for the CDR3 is TGCGCCAGCAGCCGGGGGTCGGCTGGGCAGGCTAATGAAAAACTGTTTTTT. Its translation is CASSRGSAGQANEKLFF.

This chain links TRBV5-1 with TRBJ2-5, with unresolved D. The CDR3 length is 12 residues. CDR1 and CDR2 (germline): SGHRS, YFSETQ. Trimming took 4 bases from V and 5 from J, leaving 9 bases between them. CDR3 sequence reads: CASSQSRETQYF. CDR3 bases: TGCGCCAGCAGCCAATCCCGGGAGACCCAGTACTTC.